One sample yielded the 29 T cell receptor beta chains listed below, sequenced in a study of T-cell reconstitution after alpha-beta-depleted transplantation in children (dated by TCRdb to 2016 to 2017). Receptor amplification or capture employed PCR. TCRdb lists the instrument as Illumina HiSeq 2500. TCR library preparation used molecular barcoding, with unique molecular identifiers applied to normalize quantification of the TCRbeta repertoire. The raw public data were reprocessed by TCRdb itself: fastp quality trimming at Q25, MiXCR clonotype calling, in-frame beta chains only. Each record represents a unique CDR3 protein, reported with the most common genes and DNA among its rows. This sample comprises 800,000 to 1,000,000 distinct CDR3 sequences, about 29% of them detected only once. Clones ranked in the top ten supply under 30% of the sample. Explained via the paper, the treatment or condition label denotes: allogeneic hematopoietic cell transplantation with graft depleted of TCRalphabeta T cells and CD19 B cells.

Sequenced here: PBMCs, mostly from graft donor cells, sampled 360 days after TCRalphabeta/CD19-depleted stem cell transplant. These receptors were taken from a boy in the first two years of life who had a stem cell transplant for SCID, so the T cells may come from the graft donor.

The V and J genes are TRBV29-1 and TRBJ2-2; unclear D gene. The V gene's germline CDR1 is SQVTM and CDR2 ANQGSEA. The CDR3 runs 12 residues. Between the trimmed V and J ends, which lost 5 bases and 5 bases, there was a span of 9 bases. The DNA for the CDR3 is TGCAGCGTTCAGATTCAAACCGGGGAGCTGTTTTTT. Its translation: CSVQIQTGELFF.

J is TRBJ2-1 and V is TRBV20-1; 10 nucleotides agree with TRBD1. After removal of 5 bases from V and 8 bases from J, the junction contained 6 bases not matched to a gene. Germline CDR1 and CDR2: DFQATT and SNEGSKA (reference sequence). The CDR3 is 13 amino acids. The CDR3 nucleotides read TGCAGTGCTCCCGGACAGGGGGGATATGAGCAGTTCTTC. Its translation is CSAPGQGGYEQFF.

V is TRBV4-3 and J is TRBJ2-2, with TRBD2 matching 15 bases. With V trimmed by 3 bases and J by 8 bases, 4 bases remained unmatched. The CDR3 consists of 16 residues. The germline CDR1 and CDR2 sequences are LGHNA and YSLEER. The CDR3 loop reads CASSHWTSGGAGELFF. The DNA for the CDR3 is TGCGCCAGCAGCCACTGGACTAGCGGGGGGGCTGGGGAGCTGTTTTTT.

This clonotype was detected a few times. The V call is TRBV7-3, the J call TRBJ2-3; 10 nucleotides align to TRBD2. Germline CDR1 and CDR2: SGHTA and FQGTGA. V shed 4 bases and J 0 bases; nucleotides not matched to a gene: 10. This CDR3 comprises 18 residues. The CDR3 DNA reads TGTGCCAGCAGCTCCAGAGGGACTAGCGACGGGAGCACAGATACGCAGTATTTT. Its translation is CASSSRGTSDGSTDTQYF.

This clonotype was seen more than once but under ten times. The chain combines TRBV6-5 with TRBJ2-1, with a possible D match to TRBD2 (7 bases). The V gene lost 4 bases and the J gene lost 9 bases, with 19 bases spanning the gap. CDR3 length equals 15 residues. Per germline, CDR1 MNHEY and CDR2 SVGAGI. CDR3 protein: CASSSQRGGQVEQFF. CDR3 DNA sequence: TGTGCCAGCAGTTCCCAGAGGGGGGGCCAGGTTGAGCAGTTCTTC.

The gene calls are TRBV5-5 and TRBJ2-5; D perhaps matches TRBD1 (5 bases). This CDR3 spans 15 amino acids. The germline gives CDR1 SGHKS, CDR2 YYEKEE (reference sequence). The V end lost 5 bases, the J end lost 2 bases, and 16 bases lay between the germline ends. The CDR3 loop reads CASRLGVVNQETQYF. CDR3 nucleotide sequence: TGTGCCAGCAGATTAGGGGTAGTCAATCAAGAGACCCAGTACTTC.

This clonotype occurred a few times. The rearrangement joins TRBV20-1 to TRBJ2-3; the D is unclear. The CDR3 spans 10 residues. V was shortened by 8 bases and J by 5 bases, with 8 bases between the two germline ends. Per the germline V gene, CDR1 is DFQATT and CDR2 is SNEGSKA (reference sequence). In DNA form, the CDR3 reads TGCAGTCCCAAGAGAGATACGCAGTATTTT. It codes for CSPKRDTQYF.

This sequence joins TRBV27 and TRBJ2-3; possibly TRBD2 for D (6 bases). The V gene's germline CDR1 is MNHEY and CDR2 SMNVEV (reference sequence). This CDR3 has 15 amino acids. V gave up 7 bases and J gave up 1 base, with 15 bases separating them. This CDR3 is CASKSAGRRTDTQYF. The CDR3 DNA reads TGTGCCAGCAAATCGGCGGGGAGGCGCACAGATACGCAGTATTTT.

The chain uses TRBV3-1 and TRBJ1-4; D is perhaps TRBD1 (5 bases). The germline V and J ends were trimmed by 1 base and 13 bases, with 10 bases remaining between them. This CDR3 region has 12 residues. CDR1 is LGHDT and CDR2 is YNNKEL in the germline V gene (reference sequence). The CDR3 DNA is TGTGCCAGCAGCCAAGTCGGGGGAGGACTGTTTTTT. Amino acid sequence: CASSQVGGGLFF.

This clonotype was picked up a small number of times. The CDR3 is CATSDSTYEQYF. The CDR3 DNA reads as TGTGCCACCAGTGACAGTACCTACGAGCAGTACTTC. The chain carries TRBV24-1 and TRBJ2-7; D not certain. Trimming removed 4 bases from V and 2 bases from J, with 5 bases in between. CDR1 is KGHDR, CDR2 SFDVKD, per germline. This CDR3 has 12 residues.

The V and J genes are TRBV2 and TRBJ2-7; maybe TRBD1 (5 bases). There are 11 residues in the CDR3. V was pared by 7 bases and J by 3 bases, with 7 bases between. Germline assignment: CDR1 SNHLY and CDR2 FYNNEI. The CDR3 DNA sequence: TGTGCCAGCAAAGACAGCTACGAGCAGTACTTC. Translated: CASKDSYEQYF.

The chain has TRBV11-2 and TRBJ1-2; tentative D call: TRBD1 (6 bases). The CDR3 has 17 residues. Deletions cut 5 bases from V and 4 bases from J, with 23 bases between. From germline, CDR1 is SGHAT and CDR2 FQNNGV. CDR3 protein: CASSQHPGKDRTYGYTF. DNA of the CDR3: TGTGCCAGCAGCCAACATCCCGGAAAAGACAGGACCTATGGCTACACCTTC.

This chain links TRBV12-3 or TRBV12-4 with TRBJ2-7, with D possibly being TRBD2 (6 bases). With 3 bases removed from V and 0 bases from J, the gap between germline ends came to 12 bases. This CDR3 is 15 amino acids long. The CDR3 reads CASSFGRGTSYEQYF. CDR3 bases: TGTGCCAGCAGTTTCGGGCGGGGCACCTCCTACGAGCAGTACTTC.

The genes are TRBV6-1 and TRBJ2-3; no clear D. The CDR3 consists of 16 residues. CDR1 is MNHNS, CDR2 SASEGT, per germline. Trimming removed 6 bases at V and 1 base at J, with 17 bases between. CDR3 nucleotides: TGTGCCAGCAGCGATGGACGGACCATTCGCACAGATACGCAGTATTTT. This encodes CASSDGRTIRTDTQYF.

This clonotype was detected a few times. The V gene is TRBV2, the J gene TRBJ2-7; possible D gene TRBD1, 5 bases. The germline V gene has CDR1 SNHLY and CDR2 FYNNEI. The CDR3 sequence is 14 residues long. V lost 8 bases and J 3 bases, leaving 17 bases between the germline ends. CDR3 sequence reads: CASVLQGSVYEQYF. For the CDR3, the DNA is TGTGCCAGCGTACTCCAGGGATCAGTCTACGAGCAGTACTTC.

J is TRBJ1-3 and V is TRBV15; TRBD1 is a possible D gene (6 bases). The CDR3 is 14 amino acids. Germline CDR1 is LNHNV and CDR2 is YYDKDF (reference sequence). V shed 3 bases and J shed 8 bases, with 14 bases lying between them. Here the CDR3 reads CATSRDTHRDTIYF. The CDR3 DNA reads TGTGCCACCAGCAGGGACACCCACAGGGACACCATATATTTT.

The genes are TRBV7-2 and TRBJ2-1; D is uncertain. The CDR3 consists of 16 residues. Trimming pared 1 base from V and 0 bases from J, leaving 10 bases between. Per the germline V gene, CDR1 is SGHTA and CDR2 is FQGNSA. CDR3 in DNA: TGTGCCAGCAGCTTAGTGGCGGTTAGCTCCTACAATGAGCAGTTCTTC. It translates to CASSLVAVSSYNEQFF.

This clonotype has more than one count but fewer than ten. V usage is TRBV27 and J usage is TRBJ2-7; D possibly corresponds to TRBD2 (7 bases). The germline V and J ends were trimmed by 3 bases and 4 bases, with 16 bases remaining between them. This CDR3 contains 15 residues. Germline V CDR1 and CDR2: MNHEY, SMNVEV (reference sequence). CDR3 in DNA: TGTGCCAGCAGTTTCTCAGGGCGGGGGCTTTACGAGCAGTACTTC. Amino acid sequence: CASSFSGRGLYEQYF.

V and J are TRBV20-1 and TRBJ1-2; perhaps TRBD1 as D (6 bases). Germline CDR1 reads DFQATT; CDR2 reads SNEGSKA (reference sequence). The CDR3 has 14 residues. Trimming left V 3 bases short and J 4 bases short, with 15 bases between. CDR3 nucleotide sequence: TGCAGTGCTAGTGCCCAGGGGTGGGGCTATGGCTACACCTTC. Protein sequence: CSASAQGWGYGYTF.

The J gene is TRBJ1-2, the V gene TRBV19; unclear D gene. Germline loops: CDR1 LNHDA, CDR2 SQIVND (reference sequence). Deletions cut 5 bases from V and 5 bases from J, with 24 bases between. The CDR3 spans 17 residues. This CDR3 reads CASSASGGGIYLYGYTF. The CDR3 coding sequence is TGTGCCAGTAGTGCCTCGGGAGGAGGGATCTACTTGTATGGCTACACCTTC.

This clonotype was seen only a few times. The V and J genes are TRBV15 and TRBJ2-3; maybe TRBD2 (6 bases). Trimming pared 6 bases from V and 4 bases from J, leaving 8 bases between. Per germline, CDR1 LNHNV and CDR2 YYDKDF (reference sequence). This CDR3 comprises 12 residues. Here the CDR3 DNA reads TGTGCCACCAGTTGGGGGGCAGATACGCAGTATTTT. Translated, it gives CATSWGADTQYF.

The gene calls are TRBV7-9 and TRBJ2-1; D is unclear. Germline V CDR1 and CDR2: SEHNR, FQNEAQ (reference sequence). CDR3 size: 15 residues. V was trimmed by 4 bases and J by 4 bases, leaving 14 bases between them. The CDR3 sequence is CASSSLSDAYNEQFF. The CDR3, as DNA: TGTGCCAGCAGCTCCCTGTCGGACGCATACAATGAGCAGTTCTTC.

This chain connects TRBV12-3 or TRBV12-4 to TRBJ2-5; TRBD2 matches 7 bases. The CDR3 has 14 amino acids. Unmatched junction bases numbered 8, after V lost 6 bases and J lost 4 bases. CDR3 sequence: CASSFTAGVETQYF. The CDR3 DNA reads as TGTGCCAGCAGCTTCACGGCGGGGGTAGAGACCCAGTACTTC.

The chain employs TRBV6-1 and TRBJ2-7; a weak D match, TRBD1 (6 bases). The germline V gene has CDR1 MNHNS and CDR2 SASEGT. The CDR3 has 12 residues. Trimming took 4 bases from V and 7 from J, leaving 11 bases between them. CDR3 in DNA: TGTGCCAGCAGTGGGGGGCCTCGGGAGCAGTACTTC. It encodes CASSGGPREQYF.

Comment on this clonotype: One end of the junction fails to match germline, which may point to a read error. The chain links TRBV5-6 to TRBJ1-1; D unresolved. The V gene's germline CDR1 is SGHDT and CDR2 YYEEEE. CDR3 length: 13 residues. The DNA for the CDR3 is TGTGCCGGCAGCTTTACGTTGTATACTGAAGCTTTCTTT. Translated: CAGSFTLYTEAFF.

V and J are TRBV5-1 and TRBJ2-5, with D maybe TRBD1 (6 bases). Looked up from germline, CDR1 is SGHRS and CDR2 is YFSETQ. The CDR3 sequence is 14 residues long. V was shortened by 3 bases and J by 2 bases, with 11 bases between the two germline ends. CDR3 in amino acids: CASSWNDRQETQYF. The CDR3, as DNA: TGCGCCAGCAGCTGGAACGACAGGCAAGAGACCCAGTACTTC. The full variable domain, with the rest looked up from reference TRBV5-1 and TRBJ2-5, is KAGVTQTPRYLIKTRGQQVTLSCSPISGHRSVSWYQQTPGQGLQFLFEYFSETQRNKGNFPGRFSGRQFSNSRSEMNVSTLELGDSALYLCASSWNDRQETQYFGPGTRLLVL.

This clonotype has ten or more counts. A read error may account for a junction end that differs from germline. The genes are TRBV6-1 and TRBJ2-7; 8 bases are a match to TRBD1. This CDR3 is 15 amino acids long. Germline values: CDR1 MNHNS, CDR2 SASEGT. The CDR3 here is CASSKARTGRGEQYF. The CDR3 nucleotides are TGTGCCAGCAGTAAAGCTCGGACAGGGAGAGGCGAGCAGTACTTC.

Comments on this clonotype: Sequence at one end of the junction differs from germline and may be a read error. The chain couples TRBV27 to TRBJ2-5; the match to TRBD1 covers 8 bases. From germline, CDR1 is MNHEY and CDR2 SMNVEV (reference sequence). CDR3 size: 15 residues. The CDR3 DNA reads TGTGCCAGCAGCTTATGGACAGGGTCCCAAGAGACCCAGTACTTC. It specifies CASSLWTGSQETQYF.

The chain is built from TRBV10-3 and TRBJ2-1; D is uncertain. CDR1 is ENHRY and CDR2 is SYGVKD in the germline V gene. V lost 4 bases to trimming and J lost 10 bases, with 11 bases between them. The CDR3 covers 12 residues. The CDR3 coding sequence is TGTGCCATCAGTGCCGGGCCTGCGGAGCAGTTCTTC. It specifies CAISAGPAEQFF.